What follows is one T cell receptor (beta chain) and its context. What it binds is not known. The germline V gene has CDR1 PRHDT and CDR2 FYEKMQ (reference sequence). The CDR3 has 18 amino acids. The V segment lost 3 bases and the J segment 0 bases; nucleotides outside the gene matches: 6. This specimen comes from a study of cytomegalovirus exposure and HLA in healthy donors. In the study overall: Tens of millions of unique TCRs from HLA-typed donors made up an early data release.

Primers: 60 Vbeta forward and 13 Jbeta reverse. Method: immunoSEQ multiplex PCR; TCRdb's copy keeps in-frame clones and lacks some. The sample records about 200,000 clones, around 86% being singletons. General study findings and limits: Researchers reported in a later analysis that a missense DCLRE1C variant was tied to TCR beta V- and J-gene trimming. What a later analysis showed was that several of the most significant clusters appeared linked to common viral pathogens.

This chain uses TRBV13 with TRBJ2-7; the match to TRBD2 covers 15 bases. Sequencing was done on a sample of PBMCs. This clonotype was sampled from a woman in her thirties or forties in good health and CMV-seronegative. The CDR3 region has the DNA TGTGCCAGCAGCTTTGGGACTAGCGGGAGGATTAGCTCCTACGAGCAGTACTTC. Its protein product is CASSFGTSGRISSYEQYF.